These 8 T cell receptor beta chains were sequenced from one sample in a study of CD8 T cells in Susac syndrome. Random hexamers were used to reverse transcribe an amount of roughly 0.5 to 1 ug RNA. TCRdb itself ran the immunoSEQ multiplex PCR reads through MiXCR, one entry per CDR3 protein. The data contain some 260,000 distinct CDR3 sequences, approximately 81% of them singletons. Sequenced sample: CD8+ T cells from PBMCs. These receptors all come from a human donor with multiple sclerosis.

J is TRBJ2-7 and V is TRBV10-3; D is perhaps TRBD2 (6 bases). With 4 bases removed from V and 6 bases from J, the gap between germline ends came to 16 bases. Germline V gives CDR1 ENHRY, CDR2 SYGVKD. The CDR3 spans 14 residues. Written as DNA, the CDR3 is TGTGCCATCAGTGGAGGCGGGATGGTCGGCGAGCAGTACTTC. It encodes CAISGGGMVGEQYF.

The V and J genes are TRBV20-1 and TRBJ2-3, with no clear D. V was trimmed by 6 bases and J by 6 bases, leaving 13 bases between them. In germline, CDR1 is DFQATT, CDR2 SNEGSKA (reference sequence). CDR3 length: 12 amino acids. Here the CDR3 DNA reads TGCAGTGCCCGATCCATGACGGATACGCAGTATTTT. Its protein product is CSARSMTDTQYF.

The chain links TRBV28 to TRBJ2-1; 10 bases line up with TRBD2. Germline CDR1 MDHEN, CDR2 SYDVKM. The length of the CDR3 is 14 residues. Germline trimming cut 3 bases from V and 9 bases from J; bases unmatched to any gene: 5. The CDR3 DNA sequence: TGTGCCAGCAGTTTTGGGCTAGCGGGAGTTGAGCAGTTCTTC. Translation gives CASSFGLAGVEQFF.

The V and J genes are TRBV27 and TRBJ2-1; TRBD2 aligns across 9 bases. Germline V CDR1 and CDR2: MNHEY, SMNVEV (reference sequence). Losses at the gene ends were 4 bases for V and 4 bases for J; bases not matched to a gene: 8. This CDR3 is built from 16 residues. In nucleotides, the CDR3 is TGTGCCAGCAGTTCTATGATAGCGGGAGCATACAATGAGCAGTTCTTC. Amino acid sequence: CASSSMIAGAYNEQFF.

The gene calls are TRBV7-9 and TRBJ1-5; D not resolved. V was trimmed by 0 bases and J by 4 bases, leaving 1 base between them. This CDR3 is 12 amino acids long. In germline, CDR1 is SEHNR, CDR2 FQNEAQ (reference sequence). CDR3 sequence reads: CASSLANQPQHF. The DNA for the CDR3 is TGTGCCAGCAGCTTAGCTAATCAGCCCCAGCATTTT.

The chain carries TRBV12-3 or TRBV12-4 and TRBJ1-2; D call uncertain. There are 12 residues in the CDR3. Trimming stripped 4 bases from V and 6 bases from J, with 9 bases between. CDR3 coding DNA: TGTGCCAGCAGTTATTCGAGGGATGGCTACACCTTC. Amino acids: CASSYSRDGYTF.

The chain joins TRBV9 to TRBJ1-1; maybe TRBD1 (6 bases). CDR3 length equals 13 residues. CDR1 and CDR2 (germline): SGDLS, YYNGEE. The V gene lost 5 bases and the J gene lost 4 bases, with 12 bases spanning the gap. The CDR3 nucleotides read TGTGCCAGCAGTCGAGGGGGTAGCACTGAAGCTTTCTTT. This encodes CASSRGGSTEAFF.

The chain uses TRBV5-1 and TRBJ1-4, with 9 bases that match TRBD1. After removal of 2 bases from V and 7 bases from J, the junction contained 6 bases not matched to a gene. The germline CDR1 and CDR2 sequences are SGHRS and YFSETQ. The length of the CDR3 is 15 residues. The CDR3: CASSFMGQGPEKLFF. CDR3 coding DNA: TGCGCCAGCAGCTTCATGGGACAGGGACCTGAAAAACTGTTTTTT. The full variable domain, rest sourced from reference TRBV5-1 and TRBJ1-4, is KAGVTQTPRYLIKTRGQQVTLSCSPISGHRSVSWYQQTPGQGLQFLFEYFSETQRNKGNFPGRFSGRQFSNSRSEMNVSTLELGDSALYLCASSFMGQGPEKLFFGSGTQLSVL.